The source of this TCR beta chain is a study of OX40 agonist ivuxolimab in advanced cancers. A note on the overall study: Ivuxolimab was an agonistic, fully human IgG2 monoclonal antibody directed against OX40 (CD134), a costimulatory receptor. Intravenous ivuxolimab was administered to patients every 2 weeks at six dose levels: 0.01, 0.1, 0.3, 1.5, 3 and 10 mg/kg. Among the roughly 54 dose-escalation patients, some 19 had hepatocellular carcinoma, 15 or so melanoma, 9 renal cell carcinoma and 9 head and neck cancer. A male proportion of around 80% and a mean age of approximately 58 years, ranging from 23 to 79, were recorded for the dose-escalation cohort. Patients were allowed to have had prior anti-PD-1, anti-PD-L1 or anti-CTLA-4 therapy, and less than 45% of the dose-escalation patients had previously received checkpoint inhibitors. Partial responses were achieved by three dose-escalation patients, of whom one had hepatocellular carcinoma and two had cutaneous melanoma. The purpose of peripheral TCRbeta sequencing was to test whether ivuxolimab changed TCR sequence diversity and led to clonal T-cell expansion. The paper covers the monotherapy dose-escalation part of the phase I ivuxolimab trial, which included N ≈ 50 patients.

Study-wide findings and limitations: In the 0.1-3.0 mg/kg groups, partial responders had among the lowest normalized peripheral clonal expansion, particularly in CD8+ T cells. After ivuxolimab, CD8+ T cells had more expanded clones than CD4+ T cells on average. The antigen specificity of the peripheral T cells that underwent clonal expansion was not determined. At doses of 0.1 to 3.0 mg/kg, clonal expansion of both CD4+ and CD8+ blood T cells was observed from baseline to week 6. Low levels of normalized T-cell clonal expansion were also shown by some nonresponding patients.

This clone appeared once. What antigen it recognizes has not been identified. No qualities accompany the bases; no much larger clone lies one base away. Patients with a history of autoimmune disease or receiving systemic immunosuppression were excluded from the trial. Peripheral blood for TCR sequencing was collected from all dose cohorts at baseline, on cycle 4 day 1, and on cycle 7 day 1. Samples came from an open-label, multicenter, first-in-human phase I dose-escalation trial of ivuxolimab. The trial enrolled adults with locally advanced or metastatic head and neck squamous cell, hepatocellular, melanoma or renal cell carcinoma. Before TCR sequencing, CD4+ T cells and CD8+ T cells were sorted from peripheral blood as separate populations. Including the terminal cysteine and phenylalanine, the CDR3 comprises 15 residues. Only CDR3 DNA is held: 45 bases, read in frame from base 1. Relative to germline, V is 2 bases shorter and J is 12 bases shorter, with 22 bases between their ends.

For sequencing of the TCRbeta CDR3 region, genomic DNA was extracted from the sorted cells. TCRbeta CDR3 regions were sequenced using the immunoSEQ Assay. TCRdb obtained this table from immuneACCESS and retained in-frame rearrangements with V and J assigned. These tables miss some clones; where compared with another copy, unresolved V genes account for less than half of the shortfall, and the remainder is unexplained. The table for this sample lists under 65,000 clones; approximately 89% of them were counted only once. Of the sample, approximately 7.9% is held by the ten largest clones. The chain employs TRBV23-1 and TRBJ1-1; TRBD1 is a possible D gene, resting on 6 matching bases. TRBV23-1 is given ORF status, its function remaining uncertain. The material sequenced was CD4+ or CD8+ T cells sorted from blood, taken in a trial of the OX40 agonist ivuxolimab. The receptor comes from an adult with an advanced solid tumor such as melanoma, head and neck, liver or kidney cancer. In nucleotides, the sequence is TGCGCCAGCAGTCAAGGGGACACATATGCAGCGATGACTTTCTTT. This translates into CASSQGDTYAAMTFF.